Shown below are 22 T cell receptor beta chains from a single sample sequenced in a study of T-cell reconstitution after alpha-beta-depleted transplantation in children. Researchers prepared the TCRbeta library using unique molecular identifiers, the study reports. TCRdb redid the calling of the PCR reads with MiXCR, one entry per CDR3 protein. The table includes some 550,000 distinct CDR3 sequences, approximately 16% detected once. This material consisted of PBMCs from the stem cell graft donor, taken from the stem cell graft. These receptors all come from a human donor who donated a stem cell graft to a child with acute lymphoblastic leukemia.

V usage is TRBV9 and J usage is TRBJ1-5; the match to TRBD1 covers 11 bases. This CDR3 comprises 14 residues. V shed 0 bases and J 9 bases; nucleotides not matched to a gene: 2. Germline CDR1 is SGDLS and CDR2 is YYNGEE. The CDR3 sequence: CASSVAGQGGPQHF. Written as DNA, the CDR3 is TGTGCCAGCAGCGTAGCGGGACAGGGGGGGCCCCAGCATTTT.

This rearrangement joins TRBV6-1 to TRBJ2-1; D gene unclear. Trimming shortened V by 6 bases and J by 8 bases, and 11 bases separated the two germline ends. This CDR3 is built from 12 residues. CDR1 and CDR2 from the germline V gene are MNHNS and SASEGT. The CDR3 reads CASRPPLHEQFF. CDR3 nucleotides: TGTGCCAGCAGGCCACCATTGCATGAGCAGTTCTTC.

The chain couples TRBV20-1 to TRBJ2-2, with D tentatively TRBD2 (5 bases). This CDR3 comprises 16 residues. Trimming removed 0 bases from V and 7 bases from J, with 18 bases in between. The germline gives CDR1 DFQATT, CDR2 SNEGSKA (reference sequence). DNA for the CDR3: TGCAGTGCTAGAGATTCGGTGGCTACCCGGGACGGGGAGCTGTTTTTT. Protein: CSARDSVATRDGELFF.

This clonotype was seen a few times. The J gene is TRBJ1-2, the V gene TRBV12-3 or TRBV12-4; 7 nucleotides agree with TRBD1. After removal of 6 bases from V and 3 bases from J, the junction contained 7 bases not matched to a gene. The CDR3 contains 14 residues. The CDR3 region has the DNA TGTGCCAGCAGAGGGAGGGGGCCAGACTATGGCTACACCTTC. It specifies CASRGRGPDYGYTF.

This clonotype was recorded at least ten times. The rearrangement uses TRBV19 and TRBJ1-5; D unclear. In germline, CDR1 is LNHDA, CDR2 SQIVND (reference sequence). The germline V and J ends were trimmed by 3 bases and 0 bases, with 3 bases remaining between them. CDR3 length: 13 residues. Here the CDR3 reads CASSMGSNQPQHF. The CDR3 nucleotides read TGTGCCAGTAGTATGGGTAGCAATCAGCCCCAGCATTTT.

In this sample, this clonotype turned up a few times. The chain employs TRBV12-3 or TRBV12-4 and TRBJ1-1; D is uncertain. Trimming left V 3 bases short and J 1 base short, with 9 bases between. The CDR3 extends over 14 amino acids. The CDR3 here is CASSLGRWNTEAFF. As DNA, the CDR3 is TGTGCCAGCAGTTTGGGCAGGTGGAACACTGAAGCTTTCTTT.

Concerning this clonotype: A single base separates this from a much larger clone, so it may be a read error. The gene calls are TRBV7-3 and TRBJ2-1, with D possibly being TRBD2 (6 bases). The CDR3 spans 16 residues. Germline values: CDR1 SGHTA, CDR2 FQGTGA. CDR3 loop: CASSLGAVAAYSEQFF. CDR3 coding DNA: TGTGCCAGCAGCTTAGGTGCGGTAGCGGCATACAGTGAGCAGTTCTTC.

This clonotype has more than one count but fewer than ten. V usage is TRBV4-1 and J usage is TRBJ2-1, with D possibly TRBD2 on 6 matching bases. The V gene lost 4 bases and the J gene lost 6 bases, with 16 bases spanning the gap. Germline V gives CDR1 MGHRA, CDR2 YSYEKL. The CDR3 runs to 15 residues. This CDR3 is CASSPLGLLVNEQFF. The DNA for the CDR3 is TGCGCCAGCAGCCCCCTCGGACTACTAGTCAATGAGCAGTTCTTC.

This clonotype has just a few counts. The chain joins TRBV5-1 to TRBJ2-7; tentatively, D is TRBD1 or TRBD2 (5 bases each). Germline lookup yields CDR1 SGHRS and CDR2 YFSETQ. V lost 5 bases to trimming and J lost 2 bases, with 14 bases between them. This CDR3 is built from 14 residues. The CDR3 loop reads CASSSGTDTYEQYF. As DNA, the CDR3 is TGCGCCAGCAGTTCCGGGACGGACACCTACGAGCAGTACTTC.

CDR3 nucleotides: TGTGCCAGCAGCTCCAGGGGGCCGGACGAGCAGTACTTC. Amino acids: CASSSRGPDEQYF. The chain recombines TRBV7-9 with TRBJ2-7; 8 nucleotides line up with TRBD1. V lost 4 bases to trimming and J lost 5 bases; unmatched junction nucleotides: 4. The V gene's germline CDR1 is SEHNR and CDR2 FQNEAQ (reference sequence). The CDR3 spans 13 residues.

The CDR3 DNA sequence: TGTGCCAGCAGCTCCCTTAGGCTGAAGCGGGGGGTTTACAATGAGCAGTTCTTC. Translated: CASSSLRLKRGVYNEQFF. This chain uses TRBV7-6 with TRBJ2-1; 9 positions match TRBD2. J gave up 4 bases and V 4 bases, and 14 bases lay outside the gene matches. The V gene's germline CDR1 is SGHVS and CDR2 FNYEAQ. This CDR3 has 18 amino acids.

The rearrangement joins TRBV12-3 or TRBV12-4 to TRBJ1-4; 8 bases are a match to TRBD1. Germline trimming cut 2 bases from V and 8 bases from J; bases unmatched to any gene: 10. This CDR3 has 16 residues. Here the CDR3 reads CASSLRMTGEGEKLFF. The DNA for the CDR3 is TGTGCCAGCAGTTTACGGATGACAGGGGAGGGAGAAAAACTGTTTTTT.

This clonotype was seen repeatedly, ten times or more. The V gene is TRBV20-1, the J gene TRBJ2-1; a weak D match, TRBD2 (6 bases). Germline CDR1 is DFQATT and CDR2 is SNEGSKA (reference sequence). Trimming left V 0 bases short and J 10 bases short, with 7 bases between. The CDR3 runs to 11 residues. The CDR3 DNA follows: TGCAGTGCTAGAGATCGGGAGGAGCAGTTCTTC. This gives the protein CSARDREEQFF.

In its sample, this clonotype was seen once. The CDR3, as DNA: TGTGCCTGGAGTGTCGGGACAGGGGTCTCACCCCTCCACTTT. This encodes CAWSVGTGVSPLHF. The chain has TRBV30 and TRBJ1-6; 10 nucleotides match TRBD1. This CDR3 is 14 amino acids long. Germline values: CDR1 GTSNPN, CDR2 SVGIG (reference sequence). With V trimmed by 0 bases and J by 10 bases, 3 bases remained unmatched.

The J gene is TRBJ1-1, the V gene TRBV4-1; D is ambiguous. The CDR3 has 14 residues. Germline lookup yields CDR1 MGHRA and CDR2 YSYEKL. Trimming took off 0 bases at V and 2 bases at J, with 7 bases between the two ends. DNA of the CDR3: TGCGCCAGCAGCCAAGATCTGACAAACACTGAAGCTTTCTTT. Translation: CASSQDLTNTEAFF.

This rearrangement joins TRBV5-1 to TRBJ2-5, with 7 positions matching TRBD1. Germline V CDR1 and CDR2: SGHRS, YFSETQ. This CDR3 is built from 17 residues. Trimming took 0 bases from V and 4 from J; bases not matched to a gene: 12. The CDR3 is CASSLVKKTGSGETQYF. CDR3 DNA: TGCGCCAGCAGCTTGGTGAAGAAGACAGGGTCCGGAGAGACCCAGTACTTC.

This clonotype has only a few counts. The gene calls are TRBV27 and TRBJ1-1; tentatively, D is TRBD1 (5 bases). Germline assignment: CDR1 MNHEY and CDR2 SMNVEV (reference sequence). V was pared by 6 bases and J by 3 bases, with 14 bases between. The CDR3 totals 14 residues. The CDR3 DNA reads as TGTGCCAGCAGGGGGCCCCCGCGGCACACTGAAGCTTTCTTT. Translation gives CASRGPPRHTEAFF.

This clonotype has only a few counts. V is TRBV5-1 and J is TRBJ2-2, with 8 bases lining up with TRBD1. V lost 0 bases and J lost 6; bases outside the gene matches: 4. This CDR3 comprises 15 residues. Germline CDR1 and CDR2: SGHRS and YFSETQ. CDR3 loop: CASSLEQGAAGELFF. The DNA of the CDR3 is TGCGCCAGCAGCTTGGAGCAGGGGGCTGCCGGGGAGCTGTTTTTT.

The chain has TRBV20-1 and TRBJ1-2; 9 bases are shared with TRBD1. The CDR3 has 16 amino acids. Unmatched junction bases numbered 8, after V lost 0 bases and J lost 3 bases. The germline gives CDR1 DFQATT, CDR2 SNEGSKA (reference sequence). DNA for the CDR3: TGCAGTGCTAGAGACCGGGACAGGGACTGGGACTATGGCTACACCTTC. Residues: CSARDRDRDWDYGYTF.

This clonotype was picked up a small number of times. The rearrangement joins TRBV5-1 to TRBJ2-1; 9 bases agree with TRBD2. Germline loops: CDR1 SGHRS, CDR2 YFSETQ. V was pared by 0 bases and J by 7 bases, with 8 bases of the junction left unmatched. The CDR3 totals 16 residues. The CDR3 loop reads CASSLGGSSGRNEQFF. The DNA of the CDR3 is TGCGCCAGCAGCTTGGGTGGATCCAGCGGGAGGAATGAGCAGTTCTTC.

In this sample, this clonotype turned up many times. CDR3 bases: TGCGCCAGCAGCTTGGTGACAGGGACCTACAATGAGCAGTTCTTC. Translating it yields CASSLVTGTYNEQFF. This chain joins TRBV5-1 and TRBJ2-1, with 7 bases lining up with TRBD1. The CDR3 is 15 amino acids. V shed 0 bases, J shed 2 bases, and the junction held 2 bases outside the gene matches. Germline CDR1 and CDR2: SGHRS and YFSETQ.

In this sample, this clonotype turned up a few times. V gene TRBV20-1 combines with J gene TRBJ1-2; D gene uncertain. Trimming took off 5 bases at V and 3 bases at J, with 16 bases between the two ends. This CDR3 has 14 amino acids. Germline V gene lookup returns CDR1 DFQATT and CDR2 SNEGSKA (reference sequence). CDR3 in amino acids: CSALKGRYDYGYTF. The CDR3 DNA follows: TGCAGTGCTCTAAAAGGAAGGTACGACTATGGCTACACCTTC.